This TCR beta chain originates from a study of T-cell reconstitution after alpha-beta-depleted transplantation in children (dated by TCRdb to about 2016). For context, the study as a whole: T-cell immune reconstitution after TCRalphabeta/CD19-depleted allogeneic hematopoietic cell transplantation in children was quantitatively tracked in the study by means of TCR repertoire profiling.

General study outcomes and caveats: About two months after transplant, the apparently early recovery of alphabetaT-cell counts reportedly depended on just several hundred clones that had expanded rapidly and came from non-depleted graft cells. In some patients, the high TCRbeta diversity seen at day 60 was put down to recipient T cells and intrathymic progenitors that had survived conditioning. The frequencies of hyperexpanded clones fell over the following months, and after one year, T-cell counts and TCRbeta diversity were mostly attributed to newly produced T cells.

The treatment or condition label here, explained by the study, means: allogeneic hematopoietic cell transplantation with graft depleted of TCRalphabeta T cells and CD19 B cells. TCRalphabeta/CD19-depleted allogeneic hematopoietic cell grafts were given to the transplant recipients, all of whom were children. CDR1 SGHDT and CDR2 YYEEEE are derived from the germline V gene. V loses 0 bases of germline sequence and J loses 3 bases, and the interval between the two ends is 9 bases. The CDR3 measures 14 amino acids from cysteine to phenylalanine. Solely the CDR3 DNA is kept, with 42 bases framed from the first base. This clonotype has a count of ten or more. Its antigen specificity is not known. The record has no base qualities; no much larger clone is one base away. Library preparation used PCR. The sequencer was an Illumina HiSeq 2500. Molecular barcoding was employed in the preparation of TCR libraries, with unique molecular identifiers being used to normalize TCRbeta repertoire quantification. TCRdb reprocessing: public reads trimmed at Q25 with fastp, clones called with MiXCR, in-frame beta chains kept. Merged by CDR3 protein, the rows form single entries marked with the most common genes and DNA. The table for this sample lists about 100,000 distinct CDR3 sequences; under 9% of them were counted only once. The top ten clonotypes cover about 17% of the sample.

Sequencing was performed on PBMCs, taken before TCRalphabeta/CD19-depleted stem cell transplant. The sequence was collected from a boy aged 2 to 9 with acute lymphoblastic leukemia, due to receive a stem cell transplant. The sequence links TRBV5-6 to TRBJ1-2; no D gene is confidently identified. The CDR3 amino acid sequence is: CASSLEPGYYGYTF. The DNA sequence is as follows: TGTGCCAGCAGCTTGGAACCGGGATACTATGGCTACACCTTC.